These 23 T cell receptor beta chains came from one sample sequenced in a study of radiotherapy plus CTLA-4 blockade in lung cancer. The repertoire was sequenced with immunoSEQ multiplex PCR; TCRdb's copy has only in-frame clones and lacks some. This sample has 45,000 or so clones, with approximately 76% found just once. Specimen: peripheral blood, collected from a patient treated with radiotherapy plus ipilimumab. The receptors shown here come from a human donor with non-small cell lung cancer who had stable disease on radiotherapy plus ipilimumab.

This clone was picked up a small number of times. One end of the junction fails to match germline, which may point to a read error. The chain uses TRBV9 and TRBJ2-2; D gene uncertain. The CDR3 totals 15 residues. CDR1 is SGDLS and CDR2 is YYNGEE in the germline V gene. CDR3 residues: CASTVEAMNTGELFF. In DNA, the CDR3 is TGTGCCAGCACCGTAGAGGCAATGAACACCGGGGAGCTGTTTTTT.

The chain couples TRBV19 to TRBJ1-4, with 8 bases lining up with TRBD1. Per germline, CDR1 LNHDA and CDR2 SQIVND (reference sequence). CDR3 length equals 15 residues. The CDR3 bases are TGTGCGACCGGGCAGGGGGCAAATCAGGTTGAAAAACTGTTTTTT. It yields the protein CATGQGANQVEKLFF.

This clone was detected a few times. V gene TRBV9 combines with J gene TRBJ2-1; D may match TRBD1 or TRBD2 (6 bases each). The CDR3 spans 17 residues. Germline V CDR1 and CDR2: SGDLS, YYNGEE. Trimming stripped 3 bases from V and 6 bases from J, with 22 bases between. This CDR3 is CASSASSRRGAGNEQFF. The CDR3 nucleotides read TGTGCCAGCAGCGCCTCTTCGCGGAGGGGGGCCGGCAATGAGCAGTTCTTC.

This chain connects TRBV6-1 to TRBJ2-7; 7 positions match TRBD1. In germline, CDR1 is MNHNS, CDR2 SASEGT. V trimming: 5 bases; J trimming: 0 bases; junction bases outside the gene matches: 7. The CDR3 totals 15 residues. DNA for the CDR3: TGTGCCAGCAGTAAAAAGGACAGGAGCTCCTACGAGCAGTACTTC. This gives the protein CASSKKDRSSYEQYF.

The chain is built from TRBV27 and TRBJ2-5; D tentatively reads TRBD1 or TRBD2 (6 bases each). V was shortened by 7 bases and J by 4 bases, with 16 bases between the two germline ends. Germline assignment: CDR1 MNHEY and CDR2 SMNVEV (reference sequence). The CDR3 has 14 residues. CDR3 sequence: CASMASGAGETQYF. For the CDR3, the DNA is TGTGCCAGCATGGCATCGGGGGCGGGAGAGACCCAGTACTTC.

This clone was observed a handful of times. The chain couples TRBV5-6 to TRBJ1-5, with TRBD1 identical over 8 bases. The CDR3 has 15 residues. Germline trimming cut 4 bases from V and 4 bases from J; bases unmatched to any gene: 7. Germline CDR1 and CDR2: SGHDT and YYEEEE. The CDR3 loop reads CASSPGGEENQPQHF. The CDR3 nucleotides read TGTGCCAGCAGCCCAGGGGGCGAAGAGAATCAGCCCCAGCATTTT.

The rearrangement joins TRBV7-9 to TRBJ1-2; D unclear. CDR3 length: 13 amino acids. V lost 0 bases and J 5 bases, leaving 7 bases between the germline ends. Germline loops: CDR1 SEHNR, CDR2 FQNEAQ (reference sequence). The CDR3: CASSLAVGYGYTF. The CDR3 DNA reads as TGTGCCAGCAGCTTAGCCGTTGGATATGGCTACACCTTC.

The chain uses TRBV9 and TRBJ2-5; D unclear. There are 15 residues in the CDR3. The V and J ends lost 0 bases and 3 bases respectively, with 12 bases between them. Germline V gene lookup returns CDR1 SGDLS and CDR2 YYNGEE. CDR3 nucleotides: TGTGCCAGCAGCGTAGCTCCCTCAACCAAAGAGACCCAGTACTTC. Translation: CASSVAPSTKETQYF.

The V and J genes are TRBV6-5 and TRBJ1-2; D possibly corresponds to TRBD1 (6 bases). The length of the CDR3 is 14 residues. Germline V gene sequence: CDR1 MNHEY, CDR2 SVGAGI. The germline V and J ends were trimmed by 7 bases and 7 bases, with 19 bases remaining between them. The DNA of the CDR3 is TGTGCCAGCACCCCGGGGGGGGGCTTGGGTGGCTACACCTTC. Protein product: CASTPGGGLGGYTF.

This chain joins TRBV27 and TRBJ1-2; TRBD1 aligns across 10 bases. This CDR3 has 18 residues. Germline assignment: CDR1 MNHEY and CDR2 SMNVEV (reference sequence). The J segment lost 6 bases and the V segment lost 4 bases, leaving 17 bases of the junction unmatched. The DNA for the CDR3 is TGTGCCAGCAGTTCTCACTTAATCCCCCGGGACAGGGGAGATGGCTACACCTTC. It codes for CASSSHLIPRDRGDGYTF.

The CDR3 loop is CARTGDNEQFF. In DNA form, the CDR3 reads TGTGCAAGAACTGGGGACAATGAGCAGTTCTTC. The chain links TRBV9 to TRBJ2-1; the D is unclear. Germline-derived CDR1 and CDR2 are SGDLS and YYNGEE. The CDR3 consists of 11 residues.

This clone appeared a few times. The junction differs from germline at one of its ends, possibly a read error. The CDR3 DNA is TGTGCCAGCAGTTACGTAACCGGGACAGGGGCTTATGGCTACACCTTC. Its protein is CASSYVTGTGAYGYTF. The J gene is TRBJ1-2, the V gene TRBV10-3, with 10 bases that match TRBD1. This CDR3 is built from 16 residues. The germline CDR1 and CDR2 sequences are ENHRY and SYGVKD.

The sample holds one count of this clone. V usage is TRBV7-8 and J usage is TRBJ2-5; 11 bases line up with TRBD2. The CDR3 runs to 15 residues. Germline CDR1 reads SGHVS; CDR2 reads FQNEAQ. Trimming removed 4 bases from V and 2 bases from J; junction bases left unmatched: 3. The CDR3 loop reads CASSYGTSGQETQYF. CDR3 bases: TGTGCCAGCAGCTATGGGACTAGCGGTCAAGAGACCCAGTACTTC.

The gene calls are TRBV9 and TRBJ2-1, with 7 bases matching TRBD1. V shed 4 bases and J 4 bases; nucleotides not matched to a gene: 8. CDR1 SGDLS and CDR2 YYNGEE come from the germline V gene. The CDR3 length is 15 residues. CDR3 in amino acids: CASSRPTGTYNEQFF. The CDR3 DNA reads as TGTGCCAGCAGCAGGCCGACAGGGACATACAATGAGCAGTTCTTC.

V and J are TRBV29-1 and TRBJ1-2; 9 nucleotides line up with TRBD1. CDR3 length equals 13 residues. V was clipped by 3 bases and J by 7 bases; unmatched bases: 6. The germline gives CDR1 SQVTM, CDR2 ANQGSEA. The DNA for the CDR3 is TGCAGCGTTGAGGGGACAGGGCTTACTGGCTACACCTTC. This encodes CSVEGTGLTGYTF.

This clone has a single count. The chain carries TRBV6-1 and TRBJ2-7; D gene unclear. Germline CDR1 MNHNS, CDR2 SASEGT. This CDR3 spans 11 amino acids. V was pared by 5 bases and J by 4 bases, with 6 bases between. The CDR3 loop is CASSNLYEQYF. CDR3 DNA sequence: TGTGCCAGCAGTAACCTGTACGAGCAGTACTTC.

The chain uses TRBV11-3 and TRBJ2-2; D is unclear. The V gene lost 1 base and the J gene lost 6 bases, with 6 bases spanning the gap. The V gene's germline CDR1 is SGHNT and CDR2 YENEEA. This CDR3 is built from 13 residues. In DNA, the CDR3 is TGTGCCAGCAGCTTAGTCGGTCCCGGGGAGCTGTTTTTT. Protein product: CASSLVGPGELFF. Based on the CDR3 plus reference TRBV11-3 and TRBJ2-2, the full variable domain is EAGVVQSPRYKIIEKKQPVAFWCNPISGHNTLYWYLQNLGQGPELLIRYENEEAVDDSQLPKDRFSAERLKGVDSTLKIQPAELGDSAVYLCASSLVGPGELFFGEGSRLTVL.

CDR3 amino acids: CATSRVRFEGSEKLFF. DNA of the CDR3: TGTGCCACCAGCAGAGTCCGTTTTGAAGGCAGTGAAAAACTGTTTTTT. This sequence joins TRBV15 and TRBJ1-4; D remains unclear. The CDR3 covers 16 residues. CDR1 LNHNV and CDR2 YYDKDF come from the germline V gene (reference sequence). The V and J ends lost 1 base and 7 bases respectively, with 16 bases between them.

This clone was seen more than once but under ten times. Here the CDR3 DNA reads TGTGCCAGCGGGATCCATCAGCCCCAGCATTTT. Residues: CASGIHQPQHF. This sequence joins TRBV19 and TRBJ1-5; D not certain. The CDR3 totals 11 residues. In germline, CDR1 is LNHDA, CDR2 SQIVND (reference sequence). Between the trimmed V and J ends, which lost 9 bases and 5 bases, there was a span of 8 bases.

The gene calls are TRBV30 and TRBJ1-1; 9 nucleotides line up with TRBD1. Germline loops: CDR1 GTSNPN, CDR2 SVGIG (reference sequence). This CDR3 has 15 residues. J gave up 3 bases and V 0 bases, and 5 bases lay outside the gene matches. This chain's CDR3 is CAWSVRQGVYTEAFF. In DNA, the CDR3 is TGTGCCTGGAGTGTACGACAGGGGGTTTACACTGAAGCTTTCTTT.

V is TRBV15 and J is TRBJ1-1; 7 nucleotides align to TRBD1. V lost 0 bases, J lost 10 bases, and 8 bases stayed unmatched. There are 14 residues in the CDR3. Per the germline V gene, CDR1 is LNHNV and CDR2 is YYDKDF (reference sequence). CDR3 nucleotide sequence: TGTGCCACCAGCAGAGACTTCCGACAGGGTTTAGCTTTCTTT. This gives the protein CATSRDFRQGLAFF.

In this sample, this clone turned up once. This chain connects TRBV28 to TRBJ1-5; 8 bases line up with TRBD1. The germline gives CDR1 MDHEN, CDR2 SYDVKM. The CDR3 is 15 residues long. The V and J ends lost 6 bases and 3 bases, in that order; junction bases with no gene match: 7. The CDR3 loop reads CASRRRTGPNQPQHF. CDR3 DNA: TGTGCCAGCAGGAGGAGGACAGGGCCCAATCAGCCCCAGCATTTT.

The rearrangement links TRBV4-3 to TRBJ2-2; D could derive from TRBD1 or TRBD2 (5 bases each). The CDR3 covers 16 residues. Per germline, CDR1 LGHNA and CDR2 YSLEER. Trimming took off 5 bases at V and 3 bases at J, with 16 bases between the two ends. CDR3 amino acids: CASSSQPQGDTGELFF. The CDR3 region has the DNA TGCGCCAGCAGCTCGCAACCCCAGGGAGACACCGGGGAGCTGTTTTTT.